The rows below give T cell receptor beta chains drawn from one sample of a study of CD8+CD57+ T cells in acquired aplastic anemia. From the reads, TCRdb called clonotypes with MiXCR, one entry per CDR3 protein. The profile shows approximately 170,000 distinct CDR3 sequences, roughly half of them singletons. The specimen was sorted CD4+, CD8+, or CD8+CD57+ T cells (not recorded which) from PBMCs. These receptors were obtained from a human donor in good health, serving as a control. Each CDR3 is given with its conserved first and last residue.

J gene: TRBJ2-1
V gene: TRBV7-8
CDR3 protein: CASSLADPLAGNEQFF

J gene: TRBJ2-2
V gene: TRBV4-2
CDR3 protein: CASSQEGGQTGELFF

J gene: TRBJ2-7
V gene: TRBV12-5
CDR3 protein: CASGPSAVALNF

J gene: TRBJ1-5
V gene: TRBV28
CDR3 protein: CASRPETSGNQPQHF

J gene: TRBJ2-4
V gene: TRBV29-1
CDR3 protein: CSVEDRVIQYF

J gene: TRBJ1-1
V gene: TRBV19
CDR3 protein: CASSILGTGGWTEAFF

J gene: TRBJ2-7
V gene: TRBV13
CDR3 protein: CASSGWVSGRSTYEQYF

J gene: TRBJ2-3
V gene: TRBV7-6
CDR3 protein: CASSLGTGVPYEQYF

J gene: TRBJ1-1
V gene: TRBV19
CDR3 protein: CASSTPRGNTEAFF

J gene: NA
V gene: TRBV6-5
CDR3 protein: CASEGEGHEQFF

J gene: TRBJ2-7
V gene: TRBV7-8
CDR3 protein: CASSPTSRFDEQYF

J gene: TRBJ1-1
V gene: TRBV12-3/TRBV12-4
CDR3 protein: CASSLRTGTRTEAFF

J gene: TRBJ1-2
V gene: TRBV4-1
CDR3 protein: CASSQGDSKFYGYTF

J gene: TRBJ1-2
V gene: TRBV13
CDR3 protein: CASSLNTGTGYGYTF

J gene: TRBJ2-5
V gene: TRBV7-2
CDR3 protein: CASSLEVGQGLTQETQYF

J gene: TRBJ1-2
V gene: TRBV6-4
CDR3 protein: CASSVSAVYGYTF

J gene: TRBJ2-5
V gene: TRBV30
CDR3 protein: CAWSLRGGETQYF

J gene: TRBJ2-1
V gene: TRBV7-3
CDR3 protein: CASSPQISTGSNEQFF

J gene: TRBJ1-1
V gene: TRBV20-1
CDR3 protein: CSASARAEAFF

J gene: TRBJ2-1
V gene: TRBV9
CDR3 protein: CASSVGRRGPGQGGNEQFF

J gene: TRBJ2-5
V gene: TRBV15
CDR3 protein: CATGGVQETQYF

J gene: TRBJ1-2
V gene: TRBV10-3
CDR3 protein: CATLPPQTNRGYTF

J gene: TRBJ1-2
V gene: TRBV12-3/TRBV12-4
CDR3 protein: CASSLDKVELGYTF

J gene: TRBJ2-1
V gene: TRBV4-3
CDR3 protein: CASSQDRTYSSYNEQFF

J gene: TRBJ2-5
V gene: TRBV24-1
CDR3 protein: CATSDQSSGHSQETQYF

J gene: TRBJ1-5
V gene: TRBV2
CDR3 protein: CASCLDREGRQPQHF

J gene: TRBJ1-2
V gene: TRBV20-1
CDR3 protein: CSARDRGYGYTF

J gene: TRBJ2-1
V gene: TRBV20-1
CDR3 protein: CSATTLAREQFF

J gene: TRBJ2-7
V gene: TRBV11-3
CDR3 protein: CASSRGQGAQYEQYF

J gene: TRBJ1-5
V gene: TRBV20-1
CDR3 protein: CSARGGGSYSNQPQHF

J gene: TRBJ2-3
V gene: TRBV19
CDR3 protein: CASSPGAGAQYF

J gene: TRBJ1-5
V gene: TRBV7-9
CDR3 protein: CASSLLNQPQHF

J gene: TRBJ1-1
V gene: TRBV2
CDR3 protein: CASTDQLKAFF

J gene: TRBJ2-3
V gene: TRBV2
CDR3 protein: CASSVGLNTDTQYF

J gene: TRBJ1-5
V gene: TRBV28
CDR3 protein: CASSPQGANQPQHF